The entry that follows covers one T cell receptor (beta chain) sequence. The sample comes from a study of OX40 agonist ivuxolimab in advanced cancers. Across the whole study: At 0.01 to 10 mg/kg, ivuxolimab was administered intravenously to patients every 2 weeks. In three patients, partial responses were observed, one with hepatocellular carcinoma and two with cutaneous melanoma.

Trimming took 3 bases from V and 5 from J; bases not matched to a gene: 8. This CDR3 comprises 17 residues. Germline CDR1 SEHNR, CDR2 FQNEAQ (reference sequence). Profiling relied on immunoSEQ multiplex PCR, and the TCRdb table lists in-frame clones only, not all of them. The sample holds around 80,000 clones, 85% seen once. Patients with autoimmune history or systemic immunosuppression were excluded. This TCR came from an adult with an advanced solid tumor such as melanoma, head and neck, liver or kidney cancer. The material was CD4+ or CD8+ T cells sorted from blood, obtained in a trial of the OX40 agonist ivuxolimab. This chain uses TRBV7-9 with TRBJ2-3; TRBD2 matches at 13 bases. CDR3 sequence reads: CASSFWTSGRMVDTQYF. The CDR3, as DNA: TGTGCCAGCAGCTTTTGGACTAGCGGGAGAATGGTAGATACGCAGTATTTT. Variable domain in full (rest from reference TRBV7-9 and TRBJ2-3): DTGVSQNPRHKITKRGQNVTFRCDPISEHNRLYWYRQTLGQGPEFLTYFQNEAQLEKSRLLSDRFSAERPKGSFSTLEIQRTEQGDSAMYLCASSFWTSGRMVDTQYFGPGTRLTVL.